This T cell receptor beta chain originates from a study of T cells in Graves' hyperthyroidism and ophthalmopathy. RNA transcripts served as the template for amplifying TCR beta CDR3 regions. TCR CDR3 regions were first amplified by RT-PCR with HTBI primers. TCRdb used MiXCR to reprocess the multiplex PCR reads, holding one entry per CDR3 protein. The table shows about 580,000 distinct CDR3 sequences, with approximately 13% occurring only once. Germline V gene data show CDR1 as GTSNPN and CDR2 as SVGIG (reference sequence). The CDR3 sequence is 12 residues long. Trimming removed 5 bases at V and 0 bases at J, with 7 bases between. This clonotype was seen more than once but under ten times.

The sequence derives from a woman between 25 and 40 years old with Graves' hyperthyroidism that later progressed to Graves' ophthalmopathy. The sample consisted of blood. The J gene is TRBJ1-1, the V gene TRBV30, with unresolved D. The CDR3 spells CAWSRMNTEAFF. The CDR3 nucleotides are TGTGCCTGGTCGCGGATGAACACTGAAGCTTTCTTT.